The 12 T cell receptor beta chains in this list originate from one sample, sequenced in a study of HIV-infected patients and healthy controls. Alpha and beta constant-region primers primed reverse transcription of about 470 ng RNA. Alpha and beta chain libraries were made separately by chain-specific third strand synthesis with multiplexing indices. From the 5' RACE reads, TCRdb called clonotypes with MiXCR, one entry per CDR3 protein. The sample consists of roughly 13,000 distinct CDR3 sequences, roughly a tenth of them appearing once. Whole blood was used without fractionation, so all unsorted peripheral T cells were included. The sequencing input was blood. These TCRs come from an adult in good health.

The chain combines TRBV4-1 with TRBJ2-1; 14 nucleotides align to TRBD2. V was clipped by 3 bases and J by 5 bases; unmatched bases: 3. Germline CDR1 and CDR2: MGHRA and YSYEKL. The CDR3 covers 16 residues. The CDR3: CASSQGLAGENNEQFF. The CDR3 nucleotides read TGCGCCAGCAGCCAGGGACTAGCGGGGGAAAACAATGAGCAGTTCTTC.

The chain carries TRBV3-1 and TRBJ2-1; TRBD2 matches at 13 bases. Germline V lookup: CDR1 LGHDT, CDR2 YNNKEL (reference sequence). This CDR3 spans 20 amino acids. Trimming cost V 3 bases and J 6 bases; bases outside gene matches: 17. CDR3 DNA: TGTGCCAGCAGCCACATGCGACTAGCGGGAGGCCCTCCCCCTACCAATGAGCAGTTCTTC. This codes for CASSHMRLAGGPPPTNEQFF.

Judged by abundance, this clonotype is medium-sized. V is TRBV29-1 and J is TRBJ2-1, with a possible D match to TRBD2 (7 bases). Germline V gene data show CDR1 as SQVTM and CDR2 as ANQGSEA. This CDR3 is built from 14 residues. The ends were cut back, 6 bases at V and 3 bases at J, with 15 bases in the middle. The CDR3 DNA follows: TGCAGCGTGGGGGGGGGCGGAGGCTACAATGAGCAGTTCTTC. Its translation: CSVGGGGGYNEQFF.

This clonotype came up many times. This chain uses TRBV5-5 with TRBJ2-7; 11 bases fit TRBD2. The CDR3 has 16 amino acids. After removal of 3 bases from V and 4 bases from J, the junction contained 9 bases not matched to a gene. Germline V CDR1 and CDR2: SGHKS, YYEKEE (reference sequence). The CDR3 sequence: CASSSRTGLAAYEQYF. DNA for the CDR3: TGTGCCAGCAGCTCGAGAACGGGACTAGCGGCGTACGAGCAGTACTTC.

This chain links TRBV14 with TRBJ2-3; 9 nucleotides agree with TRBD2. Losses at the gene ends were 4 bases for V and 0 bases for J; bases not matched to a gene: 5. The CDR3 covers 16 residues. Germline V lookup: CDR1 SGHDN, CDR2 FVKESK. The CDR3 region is CASSLLAGISTDTQYF. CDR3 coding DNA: TGTGCCAGCAGCCTTCTAGCGGGGATAAGCACAGATACGCAGTATTTT. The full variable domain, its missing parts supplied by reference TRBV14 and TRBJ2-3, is EAGVTQFPSHSVIEKGQTVTLRCDPISGHDNLYWYRRVMGKEIKFLLHFVKESKQDESGMPNNRFLAERTGGTYSTLKVQPAELEDSGVYFCASSLLAGISTDTQYFGPGTRLTVL.

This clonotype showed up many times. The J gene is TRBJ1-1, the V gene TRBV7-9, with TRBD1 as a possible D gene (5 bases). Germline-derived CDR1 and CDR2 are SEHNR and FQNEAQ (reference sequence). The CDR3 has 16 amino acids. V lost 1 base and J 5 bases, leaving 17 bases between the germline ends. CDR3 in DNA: TGTGCCAGCAGCTTAGTTTGGTCCATAAAGGGGACTGAAGCTTTCTTT. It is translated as CASSLVWSIKGTEAFF.

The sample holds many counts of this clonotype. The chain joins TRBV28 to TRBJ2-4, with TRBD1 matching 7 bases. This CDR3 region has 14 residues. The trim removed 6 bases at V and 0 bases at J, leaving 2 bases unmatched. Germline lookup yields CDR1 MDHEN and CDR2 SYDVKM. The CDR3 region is CASRGTVAKNIQYF. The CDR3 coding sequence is TGTGCCAGCAGGGGGACAGTAGCCAAAAACATTCAGTACTTC.

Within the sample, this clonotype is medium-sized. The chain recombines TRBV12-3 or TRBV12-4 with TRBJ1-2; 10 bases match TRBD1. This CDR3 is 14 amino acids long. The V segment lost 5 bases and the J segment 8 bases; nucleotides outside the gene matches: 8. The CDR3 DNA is TGTGCCAGCAGTCTGGACAGGGGGGGACGGGGCTACACCTTC. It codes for CASSLDRGGRGYTF.

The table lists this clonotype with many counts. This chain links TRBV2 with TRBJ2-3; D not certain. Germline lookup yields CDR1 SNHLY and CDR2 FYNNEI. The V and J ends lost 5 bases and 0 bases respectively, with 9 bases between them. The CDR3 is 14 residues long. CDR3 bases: TGTGCCAGCAGTTCCGTGTCTAGCACAGATACGCAGTATTTT. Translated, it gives CASSSVSSTDTQYF.

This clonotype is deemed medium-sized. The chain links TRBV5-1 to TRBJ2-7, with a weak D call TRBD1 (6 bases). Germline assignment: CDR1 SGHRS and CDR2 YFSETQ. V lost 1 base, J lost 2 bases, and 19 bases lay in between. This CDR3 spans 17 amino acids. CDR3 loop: CASSLPGPGTSTYEQYF. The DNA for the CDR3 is TGCGCCAGCAGCTTGCCAGGGCCGGGGACATCGACCTACGAGCAGTACTTC.

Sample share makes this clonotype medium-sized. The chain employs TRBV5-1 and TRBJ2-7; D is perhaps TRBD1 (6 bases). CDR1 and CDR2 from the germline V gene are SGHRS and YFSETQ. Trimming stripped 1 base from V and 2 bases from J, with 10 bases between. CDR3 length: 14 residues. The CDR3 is CASSLTGSAYEQYF. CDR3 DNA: TGCGCCAGCAGCTTGACAGGGTCGGCCTACGAGCAGTACTTC.

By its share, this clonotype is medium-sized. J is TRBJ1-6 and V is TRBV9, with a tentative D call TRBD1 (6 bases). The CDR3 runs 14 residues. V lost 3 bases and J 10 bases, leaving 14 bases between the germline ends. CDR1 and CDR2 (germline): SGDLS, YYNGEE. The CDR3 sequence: CASSAGTIQSPLHF. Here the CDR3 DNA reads TGTGCCAGCAGCGCAGGGACAATTCAATCACCCCTCCACTTT.